This T cell receptor beta chain came from a study of blood T cell repertoires in COVID-19. Sequencing used immunoSEQ multiplex PCR; TCRdb keeps in-frame clones, though not all of them. The data show around 250,000 clones, around 87% seen once. Per germline, CDR1 SGDLS and CDR2 YYNGEE. The CDR3 loop spans 18 amino acids. With 0 bases clipped from V and 7 bases from J, the junction kept 15 bases outside the gene matches. The receptor was derived from a woman aged 45-65 years who had recovered from COVID-19. The material sequenced was PBMCs or T cells enriched from blood (not recorded which). The gene calls are TRBV9 and TRBJ2-2, with 7 bases fitting TRBD2. The DNA for the CDR3 is TGTGCCAGCAGCGTAGTGCTTCCGGGGGGACCCCAGGTCGGGGAGCTGTTTTTT. It yields the protein CASSVVLPGGPQVGELFF.